This T cell receptor beta chain was retrieved from a study of blood T cell repertoires in COVID-19. The junction had 1 base not matched to a gene; V was cut back by 4 bases and J by 3 bases. Germline CDR1 reads SGHNT; CDR2 reads YYREEE (reference sequence). CDR3 length equals 13 residues. Some clones are missing from TCRdb's copy, which holds only in-frame ones; the method was immunoSEQ multiplex PCR. The repertoire holds around 110,000 clones, with about nine tenths as singletons. The sequencing sample was made of peripheral blood. The chain couples TRBV5-4 to TRBJ2-7; 10 bases fit TRBD2. The receptor comes from a man aged 40-49 years with acute or convalescent COVID-19. DNA for the CDR3: TGTGCCAGCAGCCAGCGGGAGGGCTACGAGCAGTACTTC. It codes for CASSQREGYEQYF. The full variable domain, completed using reference TRBV5-4 and TRBJ2-7, is ETGVTQSPTHLIKTRGQQVTLRCSSQSGHNTVSWYQQALGQGPQFIFQYYREEENGRGNFPPRFSGLQFPNYSSELNVNALELDDSALYLCASSQREGYEQYFGPGTRLTVT.